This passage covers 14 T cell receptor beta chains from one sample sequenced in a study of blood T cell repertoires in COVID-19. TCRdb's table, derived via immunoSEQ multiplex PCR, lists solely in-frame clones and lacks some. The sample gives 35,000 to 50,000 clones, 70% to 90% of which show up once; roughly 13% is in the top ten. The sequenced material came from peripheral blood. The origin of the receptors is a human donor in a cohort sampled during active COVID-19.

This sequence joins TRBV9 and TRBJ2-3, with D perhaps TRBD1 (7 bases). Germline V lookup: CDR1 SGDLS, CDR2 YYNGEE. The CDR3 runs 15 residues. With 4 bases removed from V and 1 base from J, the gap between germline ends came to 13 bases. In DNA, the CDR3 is TGTGCCAGCAGCCAGCAGGGGGGAGGCACAGATACGCAGTATTTT. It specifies CASSQQGGGTDTQYF. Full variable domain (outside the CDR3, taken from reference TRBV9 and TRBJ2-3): DSGVTQTPKHLITATGQRVTLRCSPRSGDLSVYWYQQSLDQGLQFLIQYYNGEERAKGNILERFSAQQFPDLHSELNLSSLELGDSALYFCASSQQGGGTDTQYFGPGTRLTVL.

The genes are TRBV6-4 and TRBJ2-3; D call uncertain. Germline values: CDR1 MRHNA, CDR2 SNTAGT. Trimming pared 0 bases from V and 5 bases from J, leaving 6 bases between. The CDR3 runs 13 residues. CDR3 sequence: CASSDSGRDTQYF. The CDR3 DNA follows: TGTGCCAGCAGTGACTCGGGCCGAGATACGCAGTATTTT.

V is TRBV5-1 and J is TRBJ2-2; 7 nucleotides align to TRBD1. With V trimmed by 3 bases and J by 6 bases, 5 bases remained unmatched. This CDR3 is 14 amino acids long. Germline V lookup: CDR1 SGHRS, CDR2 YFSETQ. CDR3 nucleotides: TGCGCCAGCAGCTCGACAGGGCTCGCCGGGGAGCTGTTTTTT. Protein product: CASSSTGLAGELFF.

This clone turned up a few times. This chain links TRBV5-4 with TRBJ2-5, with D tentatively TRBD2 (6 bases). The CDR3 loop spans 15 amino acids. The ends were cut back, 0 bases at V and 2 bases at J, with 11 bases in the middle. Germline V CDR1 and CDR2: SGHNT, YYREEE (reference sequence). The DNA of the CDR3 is TGTGCCAGCAGCTTGGAGGGGCGGGGTCAAGAGACCCAGTACTTC. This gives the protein CASSLEGRGQETQYF.

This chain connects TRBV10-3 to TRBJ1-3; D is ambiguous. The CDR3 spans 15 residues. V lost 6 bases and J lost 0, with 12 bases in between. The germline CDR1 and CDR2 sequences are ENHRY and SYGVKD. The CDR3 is CAISDRLRSGNTIYF. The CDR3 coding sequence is TGTGCCATCAGCGATCGCTTGCGCTCTGGAAACACCATATATTTT.

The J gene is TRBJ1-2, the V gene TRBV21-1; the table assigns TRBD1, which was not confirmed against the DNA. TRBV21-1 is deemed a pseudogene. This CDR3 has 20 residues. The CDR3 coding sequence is TGTGCCAGCAGCACCACCGGGACAGGCCTTTGGGGCCGGAGTGTTCGTGGCTACACCTTC. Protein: CASSTTGTGLWGRSVRGYTF.

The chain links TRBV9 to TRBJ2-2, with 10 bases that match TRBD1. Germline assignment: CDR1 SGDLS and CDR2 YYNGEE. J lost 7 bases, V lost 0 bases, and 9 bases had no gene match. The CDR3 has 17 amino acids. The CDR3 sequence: CASSVGPGQGVSGELFF. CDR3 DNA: TGTGCCAGCAGCGTAGGCCCTGGACAGGGGGTGAGCGGGGAGCTGTTTTTT.

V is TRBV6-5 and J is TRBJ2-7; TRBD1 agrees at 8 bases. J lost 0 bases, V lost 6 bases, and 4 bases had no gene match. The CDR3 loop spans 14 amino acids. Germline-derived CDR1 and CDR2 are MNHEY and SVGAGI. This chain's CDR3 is CASRRDRNSYEQYF. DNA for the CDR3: TGTGCCAGCAGGCGGGACAGGAACTCCTACGAGCAGTACTTC.

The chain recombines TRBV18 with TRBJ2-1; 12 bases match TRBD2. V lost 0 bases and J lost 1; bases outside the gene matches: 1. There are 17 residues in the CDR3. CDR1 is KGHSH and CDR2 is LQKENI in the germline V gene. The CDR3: CASSPPTSGGSYNEQFF. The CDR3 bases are TGTGCCAGCTCACCACCGACTAGCGGGGGATCCTACAATGAGCAGTTCTTC.

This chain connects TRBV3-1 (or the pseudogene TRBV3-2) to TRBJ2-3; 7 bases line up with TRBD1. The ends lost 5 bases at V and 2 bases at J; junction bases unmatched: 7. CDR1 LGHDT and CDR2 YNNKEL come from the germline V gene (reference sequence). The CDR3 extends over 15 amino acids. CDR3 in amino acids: CASSKRDRPTDTQYF. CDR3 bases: TGTGCCAGCAGCAAAAGGGACAGACCCACAGATACGCAGTATTTT.

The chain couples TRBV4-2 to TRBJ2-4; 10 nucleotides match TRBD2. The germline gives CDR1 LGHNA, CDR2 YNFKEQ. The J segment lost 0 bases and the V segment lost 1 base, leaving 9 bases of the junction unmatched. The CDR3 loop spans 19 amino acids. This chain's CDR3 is CASSQAPAGGDLAKNIQYF. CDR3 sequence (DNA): TGTGCCAGCAGCCAAGCTCCAGCGGGGGGGGATCTAGCCAAAAACATTCAGTACTTC.

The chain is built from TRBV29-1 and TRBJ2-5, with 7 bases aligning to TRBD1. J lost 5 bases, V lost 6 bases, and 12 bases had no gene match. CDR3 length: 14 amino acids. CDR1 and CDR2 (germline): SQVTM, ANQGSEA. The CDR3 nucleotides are TGCAGCGTCGCCCCGACAGGGCATTTCGAGACCCAGTACTTC. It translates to CSVAPTGHFETQYF.

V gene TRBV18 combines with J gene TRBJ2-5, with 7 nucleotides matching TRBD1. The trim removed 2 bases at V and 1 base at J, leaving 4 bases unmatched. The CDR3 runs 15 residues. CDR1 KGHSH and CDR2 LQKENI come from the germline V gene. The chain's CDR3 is CASSPIRDSQETQYF. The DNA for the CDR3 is TGTGCCAGCTCACCAATCAGGGACAGCCAAGAGACCCAGTACTTC.

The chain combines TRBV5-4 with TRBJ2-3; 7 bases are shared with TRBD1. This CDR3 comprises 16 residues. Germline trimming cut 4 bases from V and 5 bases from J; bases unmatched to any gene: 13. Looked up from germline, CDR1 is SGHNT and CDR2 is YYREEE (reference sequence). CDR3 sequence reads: CASSLRTGKQLDTQYF. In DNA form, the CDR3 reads TGTGCCAGCAGCCTCAGGACAGGAAAACAACTAGATACGCAGTATTTT.